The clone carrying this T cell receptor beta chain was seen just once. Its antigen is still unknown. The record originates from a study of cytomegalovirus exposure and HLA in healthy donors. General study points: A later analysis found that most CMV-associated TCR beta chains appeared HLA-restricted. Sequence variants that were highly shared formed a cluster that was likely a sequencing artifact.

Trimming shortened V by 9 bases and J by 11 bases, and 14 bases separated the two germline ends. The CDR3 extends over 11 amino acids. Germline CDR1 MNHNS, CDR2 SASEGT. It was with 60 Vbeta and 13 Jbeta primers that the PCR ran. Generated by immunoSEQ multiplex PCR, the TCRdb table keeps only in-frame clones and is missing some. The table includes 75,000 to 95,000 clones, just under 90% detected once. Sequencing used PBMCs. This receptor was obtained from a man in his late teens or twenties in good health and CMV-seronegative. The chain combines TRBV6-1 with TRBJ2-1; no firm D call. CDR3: CASGLAGQQFF. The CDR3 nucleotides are TGTGCCAGTGGGCTCGCCGGCCAGCAGTTCTTC.